This TCR beta chain was observed in a study of PD-1 blockade in classical Hodgkin lymphoma. Relapse was seen in all patients after autologous stem cell transplantation, and brentuximab vedotin exposure was variable. Here immunoSEQ multiplex PCR was the method, and the copy in TCRdb shows in-frame clones only, minus some. The data contain 11,000 to 15,000 clones, 83% of them seen just once; the ten biggest clones take up less than 25%. V was pared by 8 bases and J by 2 bases, with 9 bases of the junction left unmatched. This CDR3 has 15 residues. Germline CDR1 is SNHLY and CDR2 is FYNNEI. The V gene is TRBV2, the J gene TRBJ2-5; TRBD2 agrees at 9 bases. The clonotype was recovered from a human donor with classical Hodgkin lymphoma. The sequences come from peripheral blood mononuclear cells (PBMCs), collected at baseline. DNA of the CDR3: TGTGCCAGCTCCGGAGCGGGGGGTTATCAAGAGACCCAGTACTTC. Protein sequence: CASSGAGGYQETQYF.